Listed below are T cell receptor beta chains from one sample, sequenced in a study of blood T cell repertoires in COVID-19. Libraries were prepared by immunoSEQ multiplex PCR; TCRdb keeps only in-frame clonotypes and omits some of them. Here the sample spans 250,000 or so clones, around nine tenths being singletons. Sequenced material: PBMCs or T cells enriched from blood (not recorded which). The receptors come from a woman in her late teens or twenties who had recovered from COVID-19. Each CDR3 is given with its conserved first and last residue. The D gene is left open where the match is weak. Part of the rows lack a size; the others show once, few, many or a class for expanded clones.

d_call j_call v_call clone_size cdr3_nt cdr3_aa
NA TRBJ2-7 TRBV28 few TGTGCCAGCAGTTTCGGGGGGCCCTCCTACGAGCAGTACTTC CASSFGGPSYEQYF
TRBD1 TRBJ2-1 TRBV4-1 NA TGCGCCAGCAGCGCCTTAAGGGGGCCCACTTACAATGAGCAGTTCTTC CASSALRGPTYNEQFF
TRBD1 TRBJ1-5 TRBV18 NA TGTGCCAGCTCACCTTGGGACAGCCGGGCGATGAGTCAGCCCCAGCATTTT CASSPWDSRAMSQPQHF
NA TRBJ2-2 TRBV27 NA TGTGCCAGCAGTTTAATTCCCTACACCGGGGAGCTGTTTTTT CASSLIPYTGELFF
NA TRBJ1-1 TRBV12-3/TRBV12-4 NA TGTGCCAGCAGTTTTGTCCTCACTGAAGCTTTCTTT CASSFVLTEAFF
NA TRBJ1-1 TRBV11-2 once TGTGCCAGCAGCTTAACGACAGCTGAAGCTTTCTTT CASSLTTAEAFF
TRBD1 TRBJ1-3 TRBV19 NA TGTGCCAGTAGGAAGAGACAGGGTAAGTCTGGAAACACCATATATTTT CASRKRQGKSGNTIYF
NA TRBJ2-5 TRBV11-3 NA TGTGCCAGCAGCTGGGCCCAGGGGGGGACCCAGTACTTC CASSWAQGGTQYF
TRBD2 TRBJ2-5 TRBV2 once TGTGCCAGCAGTGCCGAAACTAGCGGCGGGGAGACCCAGTACTTC CASSAETSGGETQYF
TRBD1 TRBJ1-2 TRBV19 NA TGTGCCAGTAGTACTTCGACAGGGGGCCTTGATGGCTACACCTTC CASSTSTGGLDGYTF
NA TRBJ1-1 TRBV6-5 few TGTGCCAGCAGTTACGTTAGGCAGGGGAGAACTGAAGCTTTCTTT CASSYVRQGRTEAFF
TRBD2 TRBJ2-2 TRBV7-9 once TGTGCCAGCAGCCGGGGACTAGCGGGGGGCAGTACCGGGGAGCTGTTTTTT CASSRGLAGGSTGELFF
NA TRBJ2-2 TRBV28 NA TGTGCCAGCAGTTTATCCCGACAGGATGTCACCGGGGAGCTGTTTTTT CASSLSRQDVTGELFF